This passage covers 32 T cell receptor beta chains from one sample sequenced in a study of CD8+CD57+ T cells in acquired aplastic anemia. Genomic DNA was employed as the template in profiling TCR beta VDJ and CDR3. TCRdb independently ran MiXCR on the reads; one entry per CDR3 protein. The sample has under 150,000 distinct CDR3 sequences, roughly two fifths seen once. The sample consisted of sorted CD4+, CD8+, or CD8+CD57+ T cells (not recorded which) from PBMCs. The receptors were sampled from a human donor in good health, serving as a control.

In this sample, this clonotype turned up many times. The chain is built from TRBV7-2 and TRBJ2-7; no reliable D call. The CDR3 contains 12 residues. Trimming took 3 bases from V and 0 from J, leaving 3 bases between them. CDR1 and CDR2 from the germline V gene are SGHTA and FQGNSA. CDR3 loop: CASSFLSYEQYF. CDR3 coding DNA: TGTGCCAGCAGCTTCCTCTCCTACGAGCAGTACTTC.

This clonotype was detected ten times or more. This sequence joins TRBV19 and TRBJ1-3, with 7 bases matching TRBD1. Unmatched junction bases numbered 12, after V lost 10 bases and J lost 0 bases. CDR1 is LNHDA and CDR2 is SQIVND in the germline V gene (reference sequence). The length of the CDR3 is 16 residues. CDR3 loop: CATQGGQLLSGNTIYF. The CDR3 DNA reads TGTGCCACCCAGGGGGGACAGTTACTCTCTGGAAACACCATATATTTT.

CDR3 DNA: TGTGCCAGCAGCCCCAGACAGAGGAACACCGGGGAGCTGTTTTTT. Translating gives CASSPRQRNTGELFF. This rearrangement joins TRBV25-1 to TRBJ2-2, with a possible D match to TRBD1 (5 bases). The CDR3 consists of 15 residues. CDR1 is MGHDK, CDR2 SYGVNS, per germline. V shed 6 bases and J shed 1 base, with 12 bases lying between them. Full variable domain (rest looked up from reference TRBV25-1 and TRBJ2-2): EADIYQTPRYLVIGTGKKITLECSQTMGHDKMYWYQQDPGMELHLIHYSYGVNSTEKGDLSSESTVSRIRTEHFPLTLESARPSHTSQYLCASSPRQRNTGELFFGEGSRLTVL.

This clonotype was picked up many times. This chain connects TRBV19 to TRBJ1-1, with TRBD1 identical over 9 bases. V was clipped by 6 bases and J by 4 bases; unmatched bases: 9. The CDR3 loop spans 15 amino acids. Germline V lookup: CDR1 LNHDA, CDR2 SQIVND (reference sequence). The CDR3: CASSRDRVGGTEAFF. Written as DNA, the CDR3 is TGTGCCAGTAGCAGGGACAGGGTTGGGGGCACTGAAGCTTTCTTT. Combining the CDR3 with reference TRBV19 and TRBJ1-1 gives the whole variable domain DGGITQSPKYLFRKEGQNVTLSCEQNLNHDAMYWYRQDPGQGLRLIYYSQIVNDFQKGDIAEGYSVSREKKESFPLTVTSAQKNPTAFYLCASSRDRVGGTEAFFGQGTRLTVV.

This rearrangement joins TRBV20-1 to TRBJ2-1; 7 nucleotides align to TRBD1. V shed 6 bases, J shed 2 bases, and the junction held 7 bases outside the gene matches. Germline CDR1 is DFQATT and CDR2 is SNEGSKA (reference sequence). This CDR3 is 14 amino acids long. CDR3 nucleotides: TGCAGTGCCCTAGGCGACAGGGCCTACAATGAGCAGTTCTTC. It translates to CSALGDRAYNEQFF.

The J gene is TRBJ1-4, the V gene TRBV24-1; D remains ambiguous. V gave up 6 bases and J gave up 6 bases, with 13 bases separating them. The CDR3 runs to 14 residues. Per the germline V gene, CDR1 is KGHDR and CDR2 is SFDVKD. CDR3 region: CATSRSTLDEKLFF. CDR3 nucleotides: TGTGCCACCAGTCGGTCAACCCTCGATGAAAAACTGTTTTTT.

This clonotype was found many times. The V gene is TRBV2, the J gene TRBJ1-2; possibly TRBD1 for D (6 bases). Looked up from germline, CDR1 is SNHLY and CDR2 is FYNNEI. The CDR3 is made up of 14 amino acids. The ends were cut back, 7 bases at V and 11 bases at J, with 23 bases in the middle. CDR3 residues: CASTLVGTPEGYTF. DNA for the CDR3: TGTGCCAGCACCCTGGTAGGGACACCAGAAGGTTACACCTTC.

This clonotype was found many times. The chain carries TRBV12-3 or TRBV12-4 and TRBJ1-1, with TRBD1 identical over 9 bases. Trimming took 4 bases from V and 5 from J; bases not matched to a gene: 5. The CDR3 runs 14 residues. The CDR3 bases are TGTGCCAGCAGTTCTACAGGGGGCAGGACTGAAGCTTTCTTT. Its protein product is CASSSTGGRTEAFF.

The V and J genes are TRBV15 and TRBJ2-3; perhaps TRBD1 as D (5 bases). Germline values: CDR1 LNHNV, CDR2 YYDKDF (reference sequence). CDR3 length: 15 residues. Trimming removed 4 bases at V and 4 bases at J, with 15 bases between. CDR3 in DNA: TGTGCCACCAGCATGGATCCGACAGCTCCAGATACGCAGTATTTT. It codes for CATSMDPTAPDTQYF.

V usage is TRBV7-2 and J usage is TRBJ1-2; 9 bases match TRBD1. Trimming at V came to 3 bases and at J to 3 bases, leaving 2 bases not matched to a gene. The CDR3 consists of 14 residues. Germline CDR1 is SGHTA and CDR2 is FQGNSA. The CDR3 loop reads CASSFTGGDYGYTF. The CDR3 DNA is TGTGCCAGCAGCTTTACAGGGGGCGACTATGGCTACACCTTC.

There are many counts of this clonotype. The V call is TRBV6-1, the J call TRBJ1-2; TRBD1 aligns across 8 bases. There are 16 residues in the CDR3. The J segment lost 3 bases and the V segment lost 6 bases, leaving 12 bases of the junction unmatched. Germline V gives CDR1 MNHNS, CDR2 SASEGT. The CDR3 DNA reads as TGTGCCAGCAGCTCCAGCTGGACAGGGTCGTACTATGGCTACACCTTC. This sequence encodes CASSSSWTGSYYGYTF.

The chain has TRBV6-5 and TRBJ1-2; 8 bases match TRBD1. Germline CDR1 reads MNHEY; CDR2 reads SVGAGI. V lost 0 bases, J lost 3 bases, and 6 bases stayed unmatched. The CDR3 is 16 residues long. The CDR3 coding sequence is TGTGCCAGCAGTTACTCCCGCAGGGGGCGGGACTATGGCTACACCTTC. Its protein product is CASSYSRRGRDYGYTF.

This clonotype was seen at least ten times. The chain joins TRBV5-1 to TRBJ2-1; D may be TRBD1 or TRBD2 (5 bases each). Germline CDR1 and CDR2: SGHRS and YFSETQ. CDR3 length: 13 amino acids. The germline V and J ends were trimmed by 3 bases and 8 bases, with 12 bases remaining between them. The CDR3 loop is CASSWDGRDEQFF. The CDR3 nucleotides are TGCGCCAGCAGCTGGGACGGAAGGGATGAGCAGTTCTTC.

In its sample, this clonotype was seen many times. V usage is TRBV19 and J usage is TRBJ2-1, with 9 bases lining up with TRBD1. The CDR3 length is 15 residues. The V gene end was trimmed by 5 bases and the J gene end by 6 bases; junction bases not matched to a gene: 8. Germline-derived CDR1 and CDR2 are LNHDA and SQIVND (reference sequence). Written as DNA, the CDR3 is TGTGCCAGTAGTGGGACAGGGACTTCTTCCAATGAGCAGTTCTTC. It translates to CASSGTGTSSNEQFF.

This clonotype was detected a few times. DNA of the CDR3: TGTGCCAGCAGCCAAGAATTGGCCTCCCATAGCACAGATACGCAGTATTTT. This codes for CASSQELASHSTDTQYF. The rearrangement links TRBV3-1 to TRBJ2-3; D gene ambiguous. Germline V CDR1 and CDR2: LGHDT, YNNKEL (reference sequence). CDR3 length: 17 amino acids. V lost 0 bases, J lost 0 bases, and 13 bases lay in between.

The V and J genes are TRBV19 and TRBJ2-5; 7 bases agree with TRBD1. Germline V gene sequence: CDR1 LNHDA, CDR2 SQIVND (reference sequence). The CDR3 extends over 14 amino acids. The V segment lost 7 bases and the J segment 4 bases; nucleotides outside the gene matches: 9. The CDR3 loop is CASNLRDSGETQYF. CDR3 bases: TGTGCCAGTAATTTAAGGGACAGCGGAGAGACCCAGTACTTC.

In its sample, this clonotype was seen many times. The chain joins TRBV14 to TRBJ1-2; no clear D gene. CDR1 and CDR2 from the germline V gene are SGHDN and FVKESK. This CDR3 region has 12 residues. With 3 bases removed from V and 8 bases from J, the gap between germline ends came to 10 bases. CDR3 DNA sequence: TGTGCCAGCAGCCACGAGGGCAGGGGCTACACCTTC. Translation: CASSHEGRGYTF.

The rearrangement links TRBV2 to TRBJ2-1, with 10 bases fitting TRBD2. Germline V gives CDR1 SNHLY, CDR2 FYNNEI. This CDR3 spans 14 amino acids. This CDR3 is CAREVAGGYNEQFF. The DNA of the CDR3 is TGTGCTAGGGAGGTAGCGGGGGGCTACAATGAGCAGTTCTTC.

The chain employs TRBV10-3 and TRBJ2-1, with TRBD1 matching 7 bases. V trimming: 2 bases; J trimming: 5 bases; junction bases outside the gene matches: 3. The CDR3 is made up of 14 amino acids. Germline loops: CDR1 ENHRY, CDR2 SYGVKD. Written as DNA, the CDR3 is TGTGCCATCAGTGAGCGGACAGGCGACAATGAGCAGTTCTTC. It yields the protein CAISERTGDNEQFF.

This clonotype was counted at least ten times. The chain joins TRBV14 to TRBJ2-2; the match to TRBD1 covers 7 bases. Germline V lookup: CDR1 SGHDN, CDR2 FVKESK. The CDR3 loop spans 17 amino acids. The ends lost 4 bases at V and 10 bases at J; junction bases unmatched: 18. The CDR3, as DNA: TGTGCCAGCAGCCGTCGGACAGGTCATCACCTGGGGGTGGAGCTGTTTTTT. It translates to CASSRRTGHHLGVELFF. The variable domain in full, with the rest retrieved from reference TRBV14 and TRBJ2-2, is EAGVTQFPSHSVIEKGQTVTLRCDPISGHDNLYWYRRVMGKEIKFLLHFVKESKQDESGMPNNRFLAERTGGTYSTLKVQPAELEDSGVYFCASSRRTGHHLGVELFFGEGSRLTVL.

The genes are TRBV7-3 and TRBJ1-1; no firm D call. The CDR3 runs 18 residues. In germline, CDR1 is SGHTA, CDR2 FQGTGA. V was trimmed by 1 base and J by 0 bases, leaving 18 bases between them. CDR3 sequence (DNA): TGTGCCAGCAGCTTAAATACTGTGGCTACCGTACTGAACACTGAAGCTTTCTTT. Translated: CASSLNTVATVLNTEAFF.

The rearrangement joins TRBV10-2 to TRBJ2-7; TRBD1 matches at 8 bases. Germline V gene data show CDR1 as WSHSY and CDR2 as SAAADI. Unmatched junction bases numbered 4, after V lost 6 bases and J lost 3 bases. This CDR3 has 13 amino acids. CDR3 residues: CASSRDRLYEQYV. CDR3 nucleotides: TGCGCCAGCAGCCGGGACAGGCTCTACGAGCAGTACGTC.

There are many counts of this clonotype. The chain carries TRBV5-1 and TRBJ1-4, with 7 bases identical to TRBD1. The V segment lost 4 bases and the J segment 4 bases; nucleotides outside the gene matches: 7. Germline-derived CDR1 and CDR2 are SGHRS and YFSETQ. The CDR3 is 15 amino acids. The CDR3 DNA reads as TGCGCCAGCAGCCTGGGGACAGAATATAATGAAAAACTGTTTTTT. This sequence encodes CASSLGTEYNEKLFF.

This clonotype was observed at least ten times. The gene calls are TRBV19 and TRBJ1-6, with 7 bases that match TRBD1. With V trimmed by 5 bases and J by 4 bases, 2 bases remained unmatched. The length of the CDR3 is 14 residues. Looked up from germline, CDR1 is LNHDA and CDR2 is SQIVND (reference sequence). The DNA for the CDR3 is TGTGCCAGTAGTGTGGGACAGTATAATTCACCCCTCCACTTT. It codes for CASSVGQYNSPLHF.

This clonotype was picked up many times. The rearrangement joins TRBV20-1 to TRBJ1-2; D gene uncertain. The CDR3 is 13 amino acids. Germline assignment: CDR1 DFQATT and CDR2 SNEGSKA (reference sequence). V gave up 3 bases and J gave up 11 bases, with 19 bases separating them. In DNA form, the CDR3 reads TGCAGTGCTAGTCGATCCCTCGACTTGTATTACACCTTC. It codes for CSASRSLDLYYTF.

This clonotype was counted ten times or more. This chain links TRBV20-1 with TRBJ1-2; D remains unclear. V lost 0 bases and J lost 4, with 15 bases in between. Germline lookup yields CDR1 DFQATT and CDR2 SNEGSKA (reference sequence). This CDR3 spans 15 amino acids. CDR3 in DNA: TGCAGTGCTAGAGATGGGCTGACCAAAGGCTATGGCTACACCTTC. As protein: CSARDGLTKGYGYTF.

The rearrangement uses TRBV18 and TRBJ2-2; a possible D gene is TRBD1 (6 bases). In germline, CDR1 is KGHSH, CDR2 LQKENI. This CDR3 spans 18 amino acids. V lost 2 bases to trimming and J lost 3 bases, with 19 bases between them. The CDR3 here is CASSPMLTGSVHTGELFF. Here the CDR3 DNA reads TGTGCCAGCTCACCAATGTTAACAGGGAGTGTGCACACCGGGGAGCTGTTTTTT.

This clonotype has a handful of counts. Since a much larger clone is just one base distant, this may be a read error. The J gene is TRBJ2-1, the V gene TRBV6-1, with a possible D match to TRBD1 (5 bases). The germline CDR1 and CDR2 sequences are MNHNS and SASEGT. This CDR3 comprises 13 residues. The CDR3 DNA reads TGTGCCAGCGGTGAAGCCCAGGGATACATCCAGTTCTTC. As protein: CASGEAQGYIQFF.

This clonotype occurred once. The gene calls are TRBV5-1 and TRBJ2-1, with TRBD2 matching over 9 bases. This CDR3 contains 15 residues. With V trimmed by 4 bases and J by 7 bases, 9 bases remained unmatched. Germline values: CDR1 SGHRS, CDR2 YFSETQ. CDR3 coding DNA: TGCGCCAGCAGCACCATAGCGGGAGTGGGTAATGAGCAGTTCTTC. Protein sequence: CASSTIAGVGNEQFF.

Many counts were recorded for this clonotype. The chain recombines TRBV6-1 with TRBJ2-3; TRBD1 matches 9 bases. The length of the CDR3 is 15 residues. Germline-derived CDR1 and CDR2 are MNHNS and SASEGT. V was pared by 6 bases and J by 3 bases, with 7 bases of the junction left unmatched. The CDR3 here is CASRAQGAGTDTQYF. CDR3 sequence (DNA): TGTGCCAGCAGAGCACAGGGGGCAGGGACAGATACGCAGTATTTT.

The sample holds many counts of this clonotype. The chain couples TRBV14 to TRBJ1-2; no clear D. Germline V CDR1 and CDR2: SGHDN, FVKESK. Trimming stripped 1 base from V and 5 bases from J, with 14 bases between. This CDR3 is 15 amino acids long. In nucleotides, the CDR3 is TGTGCCAGCAGCCAAGGGATCCCTACCCTTTATGGCTACACCTTC. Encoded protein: CASSQGIPTLYGYTF.

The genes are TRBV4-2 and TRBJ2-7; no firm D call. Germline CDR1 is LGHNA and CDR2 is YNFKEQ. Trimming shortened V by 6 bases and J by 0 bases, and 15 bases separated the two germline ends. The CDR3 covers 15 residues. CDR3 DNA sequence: TGTGCCAGCAGTTCCCTGGGTGGTAACTCCTACGAGCAGTACTTC. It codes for CASSSLGGNSYEQYF.